This T cell receptor beta chain was observed in a study of blood T cell repertoires in COVID-19. Overall study context: Specimens from acute and convalescent COVID-19 originated in the United States, Italy and Spain. The cDNA or gDNA used as material had been derived from T cells, B-cell-depleted T cells, or PBMCs.

This CDR3 is 16 amino acids long. J lost 8 bases, V lost 3 bases, and 9 bases had no gene match. From germline, CDR1 is SGHTA and CDR2 FQGNSA. Clones were sequenced by immunoSEQ multiplex PCR, and TCRdb holds only the in-frame ones, with some missing. The sample lists some 130,000 clones, approximately 83% seen once, with about a sixth in the top ten. The clonotype comes from a woman aged 45 to 65 who had recovered from COVID-19. The chain employs TRBV7-2 and TRBJ2-2; 10 nucleotides agree with TRBD2. Source material: peripheral blood. The CDR3 nucleotides read TGTGCCAGCAGCTTCCTAGCGGGAGCGGTTTCTGGGGAGCTGTTTTTT. Protein: CASSFLAGAVSGELFF. Using reference TRBV7-2 and TRBJ2-2 for the parts outside the CDR3, the full variable domain is GAGVSQSPSNKVTEKGKDVELRCDPISGHTALYWYRQSLGQGLEFLIYFQGNSAPDKSGLPSDRFSAERTGGSVSTLTIQRTQQEDSAVYLCASSFLAGAVSGELFFGEGSRLTVL.